This TCR beta chain derives from a study of blood T cell repertoires in COVID-19. Study information: The analysed material was cDNA or gDNA that came from T cells, B-cell-depleted T cells, or PBMCs.

The V end was cut by 4 bases, the J end by 0 bases, with 4 bases between. CDR3 length equals 13 residues. The germline gives CDR1 SGHVS, CDR2 FQNEAQ. Clinical history as reported by participants underpinned cohort assignment. Method: immunoSEQ multiplex PCR; TCRdb's copy keeps in-frame clones and lacks some. Of 290,000 or so clones in the sample, roughly 85% are singletons; the top ten hold over 4%. The V gene is TRBV7-8, the J gene TRBJ1-5, with D unresolved. This clonotype was sampled from a man in his forties or fifties who had been exposed to COVID-19. The sample comprised PBMCs or T cells enriched from blood (not recorded which). The CDR3 loop is CASSWASNQPQHF. CDR3 nucleotide sequence: TGTGCCAGCAGCTGGGCTAGCAATCAGCCCCAGCATTTT.